This passage covers 5 T cell receptor beta chains from one sample sequenced in a study of CD8+CD57+ T cells in acquired aplastic anemia. Profiling of TCR beta VDJ combinations and CDR3 sequences used genomic DNA as template. TCRdb analysed the reads with MiXCR anew, one entry per CDR3 protein. The sample shows around 200,000 distinct CDR3 sequences, more than 60% of them seen only once. Individuals selected for sequencing had exhibited CD8+CD57+ cell expansion on flow cytometry. The source material was sorted CD4+, CD8+, or CD8+CD57+ T cells (not recorded which) from PBMCs. The receptors come from a human donor with aplastic anemia.

This chain joins TRBV30 and TRBJ1-2, with D possibly being TRBD1 (5 bases). Between the trimmed V and J ends, which lost 2 bases and 4 bases, there was a span of 20 bases. This CDR3 has 16 amino acids. CDR1 GTSNPN and CDR2 SVGIG come from the germline V gene (reference sequence). The CDR3 sequence is CAWSPMLQGPTYGYTF. In DNA, the CDR3 is TGTGCCTGGAGTCCCATGCTGCAGGGACCGACCTATGGCTACACCTTC.

V usage is TRBV11-1 and J usage is TRBJ2-1, with D possibly being TRBD1 (5 bases). Germline values: CDR1 SGHAT, CDR2 FQDESV (reference sequence). CDR3 length equals 13 residues. V lost 3 bases, J lost 4 bases, and 7 bases lay in between. Written as DNA, the CDR3 is TGTGCCAGCAGCTTCCACAGGTACAATGAGCAGTTCTTC. This encodes CASSFHRYNEQFF.

This clonotype occurred many times. The genes are TRBV12-3 or TRBV12-4 and TRBJ1-5; perhaps TRBD1 as D (5 bases). With 3 bases removed from V and 4 bases from J, the gap between germline ends came to 10 bases. The CDR3 is 14 residues long. In nucleotides, the CDR3 is TGTGCCAGCAGTTTCATGGGGCCGAATCAGCCCCAGCATTTT. Protein product: CASSFMGPNQPQHF.

J is TRBJ2-7 and V is TRBV7-9; 9 bases align to TRBD2. The CDR3 runs to 17 residues. With 2 bases clipped from V and 2 bases from J, the junction kept 10 bases outside the gene matches. Germline V CDR1 and CDR2: SEHNR, FQNEAQ (reference sequence). CDR3 residues: CASSLRWGLADTYEQYF. The CDR3, as DNA: TGTGCCAGCAGCTTAAGGTGGGGACTAGCCGATACCTACGAGCAGTACTTC.

V and J are TRBV2 and TRBJ2-5, with D possibly matching TRBD1 (5 bases). V was trimmed by 4 bases and J by 2 bases, leaving 11 bases between them. CDR1 SNHLY and CDR2 FYNNEI come from the germline V gene. This CDR3 comprises 14 residues. Written as DNA, the CDR3 is TGTGCCAGCAGTGGCCGGACACTGCAAGAGACCCAGTACTTC. It codes for CASSGRTLQETQYF. Combining the CDR3 with reference TRBV2 and TRBJ2-5 gives the whole variable domain EPEVTQTPSHQVTQMGQEVILRCVPISNHLYFYWYRQILGQKVEFLVSFYNNEISEKSEIFDDQFSVERPDGSNFTLKIRSTKLEDSAMYFCASSGRTLQETQYFGPGTRLLVL.